A selection of T cell receptor beta chains follows, all from one sample in a study of beta chain features in type 1 diabetes. Repertoires were generated with immunoSEQ multiplex PCR, while TCRdb's copy carries only in-frame clones and drops some. The sample shows 430,000 or so clones, roughly an eighth of them seen only once. The material sequenced was naive CD4+ T cells from blood. Receptors were obtained from a woman in her late teens or twenties in good health. Each CDR3 is given with its conserved first and last residue. Each record gives: CDR3 protein, CDR3 DNA, J gene, D gene, clone size, V gene. The D gene is left open where the match is weak. The size of a clone is reported for some rows only, either as once, few or many, or as a class for expanded clones.

CDR3aa: CASSLGLVNNEQFF; CDR3nt: TGTGCCAGCAGCTTAGGTTTGGTCAACAATGAGCAGTTCTTC; j_gene: TRBJ2-1; d_gene: -; abundance: few; v_gene: TRBV7-9
CDR3aa: CASRRELDEQYF; CDR3nt: TGTGCCAGCAGGCGGGAACTCGACGAGCAGTACTTC; j_gene: TRBJ2-7; d_gene: -; abundance: -; v_gene: TRBV2
CDR3aa: CASSTVGGRSYEQYF; CDR3nt: TGTGCCAGCAGTACGGTGGGGGGCCGGTCCTACGAGCAGTACTTC; j_gene: TRBJ2-7; d_gene: -; abundance: few; v_gene: TRBV6-1
CDR3aa: CASSTMTGSYEQYF; CDR3nt: TGCGCCAGCAGCACAATGACAGGTTCCTACGAGCAGTACTTC; j_gene: TRBJ2-7; d_gene: -; abundance: -; v_gene: TRBV5-1
CDR3aa: CASSPRVNQPQHF; CDR3nt: TGTGCCAGCAGCCCGCGGGTCAATCAGCCCCAGCATTTT; j_gene: TRBJ1-5; d_gene: -; abundance: -; v_gene: TRBV7-9
CDR3aa: CAWSVRNQPQHF; CDR3nt: TGTGCCTGGAGTGTACGAAATCAGCCCCAGCATTTT; j_gene: TRBJ1-5; d_gene: -; abundance: -; v_gene: TRBV30
CDR3aa: CASSLGLADYNEQFF; CDR3nt: TGCGCCAGCAGCTTGGGCCTAGCGGATTACAATGAGCAGTTCTTC; j_gene: TRBJ2-1; d_gene: TRBD2; abundance: few; v_gene: TRBV5-1
CDR3aa: CASSQEMGARETQYF; CDR3nt: TGTGCCAGCAGCCAAGAGATGGGGGCCCGAGAGACCCAGTACTTC; j_gene: TRBJ2-5; d_gene: -; abundance: few; v_gene: TRBV4-2
CDR3aa: CSARLGTEAFF; CDR3nt: TGCAGTGCGCGGCTTGGGACTGAAGCTTTCTTT; j_gene: TRBJ1-1; d_gene: -; abundance: -; v_gene: TRBV20-1
CDR3aa: CASSVQPGSYGYTF; CDR3nt: TGTGCCAGCAGCGTCCAGCCAGGGAGCTATGGCTACACCTTC; j_gene: TRBJ1-2; d_gene: -; abundance: few; v_gene: TRBV9
CDR3aa: CASSLIGTGELFF; CDR3nt: TGTGCCAGCTCCTTAATAGGCACCGGGGAGCTGTTTTTT; j_gene: TRBJ2-2; d_gene: -; abundance: few; v_gene: TRBV28
CDR3aa: CAWSVPRPGQTNEKLFF; CDR3nt: TGTGCCTGGAGTGTACCAAGACCCGGGCAAACTAATGAAAAACTGTTTTTT; j_gene: TRBJ1-4; d_gene: -; abundance: few; v_gene: TRBV30
CDR3aa: CSAATGPEAFF; CDR3nt: TGCAGTGCCGCTACAGGACCTGAAGCTTTCTTT; j_gene: TRBJ1-1; d_gene: -; abundance: few; v_gene: TRBV20-1
CDR3aa: CSSPFTEAFF; CDR3nt: TGCAGCTCCCCCTTCACTGAAGCTTTCTTT; j_gene: TRBJ1-1; d_gene: -; abundance: few; v_gene: TRBV20-1
CDR3aa: CSVGFGGAGEKLFF; CDR3nt: TGCAGCGTTGGTTTTGGGGGGGCTGGTGAAAAACTGTTTTTT; j_gene: TRBJ1-4; d_gene: -; abundance: -; v_gene: TRBV29-1
CDR3aa: CASSLMFTSTDTQYF; CDR3nt: TGTGCCAGCAGCTTAATGTTTACATCCACAGATACGCAGTATTTT; j_gene: TRBJ2-3; d_gene: -; abundance: few; v_gene: TRBV7-2
CDR3aa: CASSLQGSTNEKLFF; CDR3nt: TGTGCCAGCAGCTTGCAAGGGAGCACTAATGAAAAACTGTTTTTT; j_gene: TRBJ1-4; d_gene: -; abundance: few; v_gene: TRBV7-9
CDR3aa: CASSPHTLPNTEAFF; CDR3nt: TGTGCCAGCAGCCCACACACACTCCCGAACACTGAAGCTTTCTTT; j_gene: TRBJ1-1; d_gene: -; abundance: -; v_gene: TRBV7-3
CDR3aa: CASSQGPEGDGYTF; CDR3nt: TGTGCCAGCAGCCAAGGTCCCGAGGGTGATGGCTACACCTTC; j_gene: TRBJ1-2; d_gene: -; abundance: -; v_gene: TRBV4-2
CDR3aa: CASSPLGQGNEQYF; CDR3nt: TGTGCCAGCAGCCCCCTGGGACAGGGTAACGAGCAGTACTTC; j_gene: TRBJ2-7; d_gene: TRBD1; abundance: -; v_gene: TRBV7-9
CDR3aa: CASSPTRGNEQFF; CDR3nt: TGTGCCAGCAGCCCTACCAGGGGAAATGAGCAGTTCTTC; j_gene: TRBJ2-1; d_gene: -; abundance: many; v_gene: TRBV7-2
CDR3aa: CASSQLGLATDTQYF; CDR3nt: TGCGCCAGCAGCCAGCTGGGACTAGCGACAGATACGCAGTATTTT; j_gene: TRBJ2-3; d_gene: TRBD2; abundance: few; v_gene: TRBV4-1
CDR3aa: CASSSWTGEHIYEQYF; CDR3nt: TGTGCCAGCAGCTCGTGGACAGGGGAACACATCTACGAGCAGTACTTC; j_gene: TRBJ2-7; d_gene: TRBD1; abundance: few; v_gene: TRBV11-2
CDR3aa: CASSSTGTAVGTEAFF; CDR3nt: TGTGCCAGCAGTTCGACCGGGACGGCGGTTGGGACTGAAGCTTTCTTT; j_gene: TRBJ1-1; d_gene: -; abundance: -; v_gene: TRBV28
CDR3aa: CASSKDLGRETQYF; CDR3nt: TGCGCCAGCAGCAAGGACCTGGGCAGGGAGACCCAGTACTTC; j_gene: TRBJ2-5; d_gene: -; abundance: -; v_gene: TRBV5-1
CDR3aa: CASSSTGIDQPQHF; CDR3nt: TGCGCCAGCAGCTCGACAGGGATCGATCAGCCCCAGCATTTT; j_gene: TRBJ1-5; d_gene: TRBD1; abundance: few; v_gene: TRBV5-1
CDR3aa: CSVGRSVGQPQHF; CDR3nt: TGCAGCGTTGGCAGGTCTGTGGGACAGCCCCAGCATTTT; j_gene: TRBJ1-5; d_gene: -; abundance: -; v_gene: TRBV29-1
CDR3aa: CASSLSGLYEQYF; CDR3nt: TGTGCCAGCAGTTTATCGGGTCTCTACGAGCAGTACTTC; j_gene: TRBJ2-7; d_gene: -; abundance: -; v_gene: TRBV28
CDR3aa: CASSLGGTGAGYTQYF; CDR3nt: TGTGCCAGCAGCCTGGGAGGGACAGGGGCTGGGTATACGCAGTATTTT; j_gene: TRBJ2-3; d_gene: TRBD1; abundance: -; v_gene: TRBV5-6
CDR3aa: CATSRDLGGARNQPQHF; CDR3nt: TGTGCCACCAGCAGAGATCTAGGAGGGGCTCGCAATCAGCCCCAGCATTTT; j_gene: TRBJ1-5; d_gene: -; abundance: few; v_gene: TRBV15
CDR3aa: CASSLGLAGGDEQFF; CDR3nt: TGTGCCAGCAGCTTAGGTCTAGCGGGAGGAGACGAGCAGTTCTTC; j_gene: TRBJ2-1; d_gene: TRBD2; abundance: -; v_gene: TRBV11-3
CDR3aa: CASSYRPGPKAYEQYF; CDR3nt: TGTGCCAGCAGTTACCGCCCAGGGCCGAAAGCCTACGAGCAGTACTTC; j_gene: TRBJ2-7; d_gene: -; abundance: few; v_gene: TRBV6-5
CDR3aa: CAWSVPSGIINEQFF; CDR3nt: TGTGCCTGGAGTGTACCTAGCGGGATAATCAATGAGCAGTTCTTC; j_gene: TRBJ2-1; d_gene: TRBD2; abundance: -; v_gene: TRBV30
CDR3aa: CASSQFSGRSYGYTF; CDR3nt: TGTGCCAGCAGCCAATTTTCAGGAAGGAGCTATGGCTACACCTTC; j_gene: TRBJ1-2; d_gene: -; abundance: few; v_gene: TRBV14
CDR3aa: CASSPRWASGYNEQFF; CDR3nt: TGCGCCAGCAGCCCCCGCTGGGCTAGCGGTTACAATGAGCAGTTCTTC; j_gene: TRBJ2-1; d_gene: TRBD2; abundance: few; v_gene: TRBV4-3
CDR3aa: CASSQDALVAAGLAGINQETQYF; CDR3nt: TGTGCCAGCAGCCAAGATGCCTTGGTTGCCGCGGGGCTAGCGGGGATTAACCAAGAGACCCAGTACTTC; j_gene: TRBJ2-5; d_gene: TRBD2; abundance: -; v_gene: TRBV4-2
CDR3aa: CSASKNAGSEKLFF; CDR3nt: TGCAGCGCTTCCAAGAACGCAGGGAGTGAAAAACTGTTTTTT; j_gene: TRBJ1-4; d_gene: -; abundance: -; v_gene: TRBV29-1